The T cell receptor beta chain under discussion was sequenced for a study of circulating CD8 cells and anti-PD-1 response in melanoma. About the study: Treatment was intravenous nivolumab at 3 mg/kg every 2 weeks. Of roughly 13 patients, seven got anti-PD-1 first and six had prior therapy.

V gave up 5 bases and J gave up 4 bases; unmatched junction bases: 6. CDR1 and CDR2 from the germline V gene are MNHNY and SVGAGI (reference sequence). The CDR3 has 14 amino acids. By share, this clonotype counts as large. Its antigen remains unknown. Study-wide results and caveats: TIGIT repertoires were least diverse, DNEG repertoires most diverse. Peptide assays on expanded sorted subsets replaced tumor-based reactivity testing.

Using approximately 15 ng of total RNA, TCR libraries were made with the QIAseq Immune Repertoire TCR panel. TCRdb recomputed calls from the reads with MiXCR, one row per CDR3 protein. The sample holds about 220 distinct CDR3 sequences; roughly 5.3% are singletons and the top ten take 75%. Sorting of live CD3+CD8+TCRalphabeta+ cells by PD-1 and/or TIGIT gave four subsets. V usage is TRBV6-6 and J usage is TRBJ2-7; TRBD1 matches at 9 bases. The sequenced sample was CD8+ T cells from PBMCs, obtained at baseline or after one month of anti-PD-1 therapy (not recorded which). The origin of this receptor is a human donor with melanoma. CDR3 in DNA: TGTGCCAGCAGTGCGGACAGGGGATGGTACGAGCAGTACTTC. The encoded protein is CASSADRGWYEQYF.